What follows is one TCR beta chain and its context. The target antigen is unknown. This CDR3 contains 16 residues. From germline, CDR1 is MNHNS and CDR2 SASEGT. V lost 2 bases, J lost 4 bases, and 8 bases stayed unmatched. This entry comes from a study of PD-L1 blockade in urothelial cancer. Study at large: Across blood samples, T cells had a median count of roughly 140,000. Study-wide points: Enhanced expansion of tumor-associated blood clones at 3 weeks characterized durable-benefit patients.

Each patient's cancer was a locally advanced or metastatic urothelial carcinoma. Samples spanned pretreatment and treatment, with 1 to 8 time points per patient. The table came from immunoSEQ multiplex PCR; TCRdb's copy has only in-frame clones and leaves some out. Of 20,000 to 30,000 clones listed, 70% to 90% are singletons. This sequence was found in a man in his fifties or sixties with urothelial cancer. The V gene is TRBV6-1, the J gene TRBJ1-3, with 7 bases lining up with TRBD1. The material sequenced was PBMCs, taken around atezolizumab (anti-PD-L1) treatment. CDR3 residues: CASSELTTGSGNTIYF. CDR3 coding DNA: TGTGCCAGCAGTGAATTAACGACAGGGTCGGGAAACACCATATATTTT.